The rows below give T cell receptor beta chains drawn from one sample of a study of identical twins. MiXCR, run by TCRdb on the 5' RACE reads, gives a single entry per CDR3 protein. The table has about 1.7 million distinct CDR3 sequences, about 31% seen once. What was sequenced was cord blood. Source of these receptors: a newborn girl in good health. CDR3s include the opening cysteine and the closing phenylalanine or tryptophan. The order of the fields is D gene, V gene, J gene, CDR3 length, clone size, CDR3 DNA, CDR3 protein. The D gene is left open where the match is weak. The size of a clone is reported for some rows only, either as once, few or many, or as a class for expanded clones.

D gene: -; V gene: TRBV3-1; J gene: TRBJ2-1; CDR3 length: 17; clone size: few; CDR3 DNA: TGTGCCAGCAGCCAAGATTCGAGCGGGCTGGTGGGCAATGAGCAGTTCTTC; CDR3 protein: CASSQDSSGLVGNEQFF
D gene: -; V gene: TRBV11-2; J gene: TRBJ2-1; CDR3 length: 16; clone size: -; CDR3 DNA: TGTGCCAGCAGCTTAGGGCGGGGGCTAGCTTACAATGAGCAGTTCTTC; CDR3 protein: CASSLGRGLAYNEQFF
D gene: TRBD1; V gene: TRBV12-3/TRBV12-4; J gene: TRBJ2-1; CDR3 length: 13; clone size: few; CDR3 DNA: TGTGCCAGCAGTACCGGACAGGTTGATGAGCAGTTCTTC; CDR3 protein: CASSTGQVDEQFF
D gene: TRBD2; V gene: TRBV20-1; J gene: TRBJ2-3; CDR3 length: 14; clone size: few; CDR3 DNA: TGCAGTGCGAGAGCGGGAGGGTTAGGCGATACGCAGTATTTT; CDR3 protein: CSARAGGLGDTQYF
D gene: TRBD2; V gene: TRBV5-6; J gene: TRBJ2-3; CDR3 length: 17; clone size: -; CDR3 DNA: TGTGCCAGCAGCTTGGCTCGACTAGCGGGGGCCTTAAGTGAGCAGTATTTT; CDR3 protein: CASSLARLAGALSEQYF
D gene: TRBD2; V gene: TRBV2; J gene: TRBJ2-5; CDR3 length: 15; clone size: -; CDR3 DNA: TGTGCCAGCAGTGACCCCGGGGGACTAGGCAATGAGCAGTACTTC; CDR3 protein: CASSDPGGLGNEQYF
D gene: -; V gene: TRBV6-2/TRBV6-3; J gene: TRBJ1-5; CDR3 length: 15; clone size: few; CDR3 DNA: TGTGCCAGCAGTTACGTCAGGCCTTTCAATCAGCCCCAGCATTTT; CDR3 protein: CASSYVRPFNQPQHF
D gene: -; V gene: TRBV5-5; J gene: TRBJ1-2; CDR3 length: 17; clone size: few; CDR3 DNA: TGTGCCAGCAGCTTGGTTCCGGGGGACCTAGCTAACTATGGCTACACCTTC; CDR3 protein: CASSLVPGDLANYGYTF
D gene: -; V gene: TRBV20-1; J gene: TRBJ2-3; CDR3 length: 14; clone size: -; CDR3 DNA: TGCAGTGCTACCCCTCTTTCTGGCACAGATACGCAGTATTTT; CDR3 protein: CSATPLSGTDTQYF
D gene: TRBD2; V gene: TRBV28; J gene: TRBJ2-1; CDR3 length: 17; clone size: -; CDR3 DNA: TGTGCCAGCAGTTTTCCTAGCGGGACCAGCTCCTGCAATGAGCAGTTCTTC; CDR3 protein: CASSFPSGTSSCNEQFF
D gene: TRBD2; V gene: TRBV12-3/TRBV12-4; J gene: TRBJ2-1; CDR3 length: 17; clone size: few; CDR3 DNA: TGTGCCAGCGGGACTAGCGGTTTCCGGAGCTCCTACAATGAGCAGTTCTTC; CDR3 protein: CASGTSGFRSSYNEQFF
D gene: TRBD1; V gene: TRBV19; J gene: TRBJ1-5; CDR3 length: 20; clone size: -; CDR3 DNA: TGTGCCAGTACGACCACACCATGGACAGGGGGCGCCGGTAGCAATCAGCCCCAGCATTTT; CDR3 protein: CASTTTPWTGGAGSNQPQHF
D gene: -; V gene: TRBV7-9; J gene: TRBJ2-1; CDR3 length: 16; clone size: few; CDR3 DNA: TGTGCCAGCAGCTTGGGGGACTTTGGGGTATACAATGAGCAGTTCTTC; CDR3 protein: CASSLGDFGVYNEQFF
D gene: TRBD1; V gene: TRBV25-1; J gene: TRBJ2-1; CDR3 length: 15; clone size: -; CDR3 DNA: TGTGCCAGCAGTGGGTACAGGGGGCCCTACAATGAGCAGTTCTTC; CDR3 protein: CASSGYRGPYNEQFF
D gene: -; V gene: TRBV18; J gene: TRBJ1-2; CDR3 length: 14; clone size: -; CDR3 DNA: TGTGCCAGCTCACCAGACCAGGGAAGAAGTGGCTACACCTTC; CDR3 protein: CASSPDQGRSGYTF
D gene: -; V gene: TRBV20-1; J gene: TRBJ2-7; CDR3 length: 16; clone size: few; CDR3 DNA: TGCAGTGCTAGAGATGGGAGGACAGCTCCGACAGACGAGCAGTACTTC; CDR3 protein: CSARDGRTAPTDEQYF
D gene: TRBD1; V gene: TRBV6-5; J gene: TRBJ1-2; CDR3 length: 17; clone size: -; CDR3 DNA: TGTGCCAGCAGTTACTCGGCAGGGGGCCGGGGGTCGTATGGCTACACCTTC; CDR3 protein: CASSYSAGGRGSYGYTF
D gene: -; V gene: TRBV6-1; J gene: TRBJ2-7; CDR3 length: 14; clone size: few; CDR3 DNA: TGTGCCAGCAGGGTAGCTAGCACGGCCTACGAGCAGTACTTC; CDR3 protein: CASRVASTAYEQYF
D gene: TRBD1; V gene: TRBV12-3/TRBV12-4; J gene: TRBJ1-2; CDR3 length: 15; clone size: few; CDR3 DNA: TGTGCCAGCAGTTTCCGATGGACAGGGACCTATGGCTACACCTTC; CDR3 protein: CASSFRWTGTYGYTF
D gene: -; V gene: TRBV9; J gene: TRBJ1-4; CDR3 length: 15; clone size: -; CDR3 DNA: TGTGCCAGCAGCGCGGGGGCAGGGTTGGGTGAAAAACTGTTTTTT; CDR3 protein: CASSAGAGLGEKLFF
D gene: TRBD1; V gene: TRBV5-1; J gene: TRBJ1-1; CDR3 length: 14; clone size: -; CDR3 DNA: TGCGCCAGCAGCCTACAGGGGCCGGGAACTGAAGCTTTCTTT; CDR3 protein: CASSLQGPGTEAFF
D gene: -; V gene: TRBV7-7; J gene: TRBJ2-3; CDR3 length: 15; clone size: few; CDR3 DNA: TGTGCTAGCAGCTACCAGCCTAAAAGCACAGATACGCAGTATTTT; CDR3 protein: CASSYQPKSTDTQYF
D gene: -; V gene: TRBV6-1; J gene: TRBJ1-1; CDR3 length: 12; clone size: -; CDR3 DNA: TGTGCCAGCACGGAGTATAACACTGAAGCTTTCTTT; CDR3 protein: CASTEYNTEAFF
D gene: -; V gene: TRBV20-1; J gene: TRBJ2-3; CDR3 length: 16; clone size: -; CDR3 DNA: TGCAGTGCTAGAGATTCGGCCGGGGGTGCGGTAGATACGCAGTATTTT; CDR3 protein: CSARDSAGGAVDTQYF
D gene: -; V gene: TRBV2; J gene: TRBJ1-2; CDR3 length: 13; clone size: few; CDR3 DNA: TGTGCCAGCACGGCCAGTAGAGGGGTTGGCTACACCTTC; CDR3 protein: CASTASRGVGYTF
D gene: TRBD1; V gene: TRBV28; J gene: TRBJ2-1; CDR3 length: 15; clone size: few; CDR3 DNA: TGTGCCAGCAGTTTCGACGGGACAGGGGCGAGAGAGCAGTTCTTC; CDR3 protein: CASSFDGTGAREQFF
D gene: -; V gene: TRBV25-1; J gene: TRBJ1-4; CDR3 length: 15; clone size: -; CDR3 DNA: TGTGCCAGCAGTGAATCGGGCAGGGCCAATGAAAAACTGTTTTTT; CDR3 protein: CASSESGRANEKLFF
D gene: TRBD2; V gene: TRBV7-9; J gene: TRBJ2-7; CDR3 length: 15; clone size: few; CDR3 DNA: TGTGCCAGCAGCCCCCGGACTAGCGAATCCTACGAGCAGTACTTC; CDR3 protein: CASSPRTSESYEQYF
D gene: -; V gene: TRBV12-3/TRBV12-4; J gene: TRBJ1-2; CDR3 length: 14; clone size: -; CDR3 DNA: TGTGCCAGCAGTTTACGGGCACTAAATCATGGCTACACCTTC; CDR3 protein: CASSLRALNHGYTF
D gene: -; V gene: TRBV3-1; J gene: TRBJ2-5; CDR3 length: 15; clone size: -; CDR3 DNA: TGTGCCAGCAGCCACAGGGGATCCACATGGGAGACCCAGTACTTC; CDR3 protein: CASSHRGSTWETQYF
D gene: -; V gene: TRBV11-2; J gene: TRBJ1-2; CDR3 length: 14; clone size: many; CDR3 DNA: TGTGCCAGCAGAAGAGTTGGGGCTAACTATGGCTACACCTTC; CDR3 protein: CASRRVGANYGYTF
D gene: -; V gene: TRBV10-3; J gene: TRBJ1-2; CDR3 length: 14; clone size: few; CDR3 DNA: TGTGCCATCAGTGAGTGGAACGGGGGAGGTGGCTACACCTTC; CDR3 protein: CAISEWNGGGGYTF
D gene: -; V gene: TRBV6-6; J gene: TRBJ2-3; CDR3 length: 14; clone size: many; CDR3 DNA: TGTGCCAGCAGGCCCGGACTTTCCACAGATACGCAGTATTTT; CDR3 protein: CASRPGLSTDTQYF
D gene: -; V gene: TRBV28; J gene: TRBJ1-2; CDR3 length: 17; clone size: -; CDR3 DNA: TGTGCCAGCAGATCCCGTCGACAGGTCTATACGGACTATGGCTACACCTTC; CDR3 protein: CASRSRRQVYTDYGYTF
D gene: TRBD2; V gene: TRBV4-2; J gene: TRBJ2-7; CDR3 length: 18; clone size: -; CDR3 DNA: TGTGCCAGCAGCCAAGATCTTTGGACTAGCGTTGTAGTCGACGAGCAGTACTTC; CDR3 protein: CASSQDLWTSVVVDEQYF
D gene: TRBD1; V gene: TRBV20-1; J gene: TRBJ1-2; CDR3 length: 12; clone size: -; CDR3 DNA: TGCAGTGCCGCCCAGGGGGCGGGCGGCTACACCTTC; CDR3 protein: CSAAQGAGGYTF
D gene: TRBD2; V gene: TRBV5-1; J gene: TRBJ2-1; CDR3 length: 16; clone size: -; CDR3 DNA: TGCGCCAGCAGCCCTTTAGCGGGAGCCTCCTACAGTGAGCAGTTCTTC; CDR3 protein: CASSPLAGASYSEQFF
D gene: TRBD2; V gene: TRBV7-8; J gene: TRBJ2-3; CDR3 length: 14; clone size: few; CDR3 DNA: TGTGCCAGCAGCCCGGGGACTAGTAGCGATACGCAGTATTTT; CDR3 protein: CASSPGTSSDTQYF
D gene: -; V gene: TRBV20-1; J gene: TRBJ1-1; CDR3 length: 15; clone size: -; CDR3 DNA: TGCAGTGCTAGTCGGGGTCTTCTCATTAACACTGAAGCTTTCTTT; CDR3 protein: CSASRGLLINTEAFF
D gene: TRBD1; V gene: TRBV28; J gene: TRBJ2-1; CDR3 length: 14; clone size: -; CDR3 DNA: TGTGCCAGCAGTTTATGGGACAGGGGGAATGAGCAGTTCTTC; CDR3 protein: CASSLWDRGNEQFF
D gene: TRBD2; V gene: TRBV2; J gene: TRBJ2-1; CDR3 length: 13; clone size: -; CDR3 DNA: TGTGCCAGCAGACTAGCGGACTACAATGAGCAGTTCTTC; CDR3 protein: CASRLADYNEQFF
D gene: TRBD1; V gene: TRBV5-1; J gene: TRBJ2-7; CDR3 length: 15; clone size: -; CDR3 DNA: TGCGCCAGCAGCCGAACTGGACAGGGGTCCTACGAGCAGTACTTC; CDR3 protein: CASSRTGQGSYEQYF
D gene: TRBD2; V gene: TRBV10-3; J gene: TRBJ2-7; CDR3 length: 12; clone size: few; CDR3 DNA: TGTGCCATCAGTGACTCTAGCGGAGGAAAGTACTTC; CDR3 protein: CAISDSSGGKYF
D gene: -; V gene: TRBV6-1; J gene: TRBJ2-3; CDR3 length: 14; clone size: -; CDR3 DNA: TGTGCCAGCAGTGAAGACGGGGGAGCAGATACGCAGTATTTT; CDR3 protein: CASSEDGGADTQYF
D gene: TRBD1; V gene: TRBV11-2; J gene: TRBJ2-3; CDR3 length: 14; clone size: -; CDR3 DNA: TGTGCCAGCAGCTTAGATGGACAGGGATCTACGCAGTATTTT; CDR3 protein: CASSLDGQGSTQYF
D gene: -; V gene: TRBV7-2; J gene: TRBJ2-5; CDR3 length: 19; clone size: -; CDR3 DNA: TGTGCCAGCAGCTTTACCGGGGGAATCGACAGGGTTATTTTCAATGAGCAGTACTTC; CDR3 protein: CASSFTGGIDRVIFNEQYF
D gene: -; V gene: TRBV9; J gene: TRBJ2-7; CDR3 length: 15; clone size: few; CDR3 DNA: TGTGCCAGCAGCGCATCGGCTTCTGTCGCCAATGAGCAGTACTTC; CDR3 protein: CASSASASVANEQYF
D gene: -; V gene: TRBV6-1; J gene: TRBJ2-1; CDR3 length: 18; clone size: few; CDR3 DNA: TGTGCCAGCAGCTCTCTTTATGTCTCGGGGTCCCCGAGCAATGAGCAGTTCTTC; CDR3 protein: CASSSLYVSGSPSNEQFF
D gene: -; V gene: TRBV28; J gene: TRBJ2-7; CDR3 length: 12; clone size: many; CDR3 DNA: TGTGCCAGCAGTTTACTAGGACTCGAGCAGTACTTC; CDR3 protein: CASSLLGLEQYF
D gene: TRBD2; V gene: TRBV28; J gene: TRBJ2-7; CDR3 length: 15; clone size: few; CDR3 DNA: TGTGCCAGCAGACCAGAACCAGCGGGAGTCTACGAGCAGTACTTC; CDR3 protein: CASRPEPAGVYEQYF
D gene: -; V gene: TRBV6-1; J gene: TRBJ2-7; CDR3 length: 11; clone size: -; CDR3 DNA: TGTGCCAGCAGGGGGAGTATCGAGCAGTACTTC; CDR3 protein: CASRGSIEQYF
D gene: -; V gene: TRBV28; J gene: TRBJ2-5; CDR3 length: 15; clone size: few; CDR3 DNA: TGTGCCAGCAGTCGCAGGACCGACTACCAAGAGACCCAGTACTTC; CDR3 protein: CASSRRTDYQETQYF
D gene: -; V gene: TRBV20-1; J gene: TRBJ2-7; CDR3 length: 13; clone size: -; CDR3 DNA: TGCAGTGCTAGAGATATAAGTGCCTACGAGCAGTACTTC; CDR3 protein: CSARDISAYEQYF
D gene: -; V gene: TRBV20-1; J gene: TRBJ1-1; CDR3 length: 14; clone size: few; CDR3 DNA: TGCAGTGCGGAACGGACAGCCTGGAACACTGAAGCTTTCTTT; CDR3 protein: CSAERTAWNTEAFF
D gene: -; V gene: TRBV19; J gene: TRBJ2-7; CDR3 length: 14; clone size: -; CDR3 DNA: TGTGCCAGTAGTGTGGGACCCTTCTCCTACGAGCAGTACTTC; CDR3 protein: CASSVGPFSYEQYF